This entry lists 31 T cell receptor beta chains sequenced from one sample in a study of response to subunit inactivated influenza vaccine. TCRdb itself ran the RT-PCR reads through MiXCR, one entry per CDR3 protein. The sample has more than 450,000 distinct CDR3 sequences, approximately 7.7% seen once; the top ten hold around 13%. The material sequenced was PBMCs from blood, taken around 25 months after vaccination. The receptors stem from a man between 50 and 75 years old who received an inactivated influenza vaccine.

The V gene is TRBV19, the J gene TRBJ2-2, with 7 bases matching TRBD2. The CDR3 is 17 amino acids. V gave up 6 bases and J gave up 4 bases; unmatched junction bases: 14. Germline assignment: CDR1 LNHDA and CDR2 SQIVND (reference sequence). The CDR3 loop reads CASRKDWDYNITGELFF. The CDR3 DNA reads TGTGCCAGTAGAAAAGATTGGGACTATAACATCACCGGGGAGCTGTTTTTT.

The V gene is TRBV5-1, the J gene TRBJ2-7; TRBD1 is a possible D gene (6 bases). The CDR3 has 16 amino acids. Trimming removed 2 bases at V and 4 bases at J, with 19 bases between. CDR1 is SGHRS and CDR2 is YFSETQ in the germline V gene. In DNA, the CDR3 is TGCGCCAGCAGCTTCGGCTTTTCTGGACAGAATTACGAGCAGTACTTC. Its translation is CASSFGFSGQNYEQYF. Variable domain in full (rest from reference TRBV5-1 and TRBJ2-7): KAGVTQTPRYLIKTRGQQVTLSCSPISGHRSVSWYQQTPGQGLQFLFEYFSETQRNKGNFPGRFSGRQFSNSRSEMNVSTLELGDSALYLCASSFGFSGQNYEQYFGPGTRLTVT.

This sequence joins TRBV9 and TRBJ2-4; D might be TRBD1 (5 bases). V lost 2 bases and J lost 2, with 8 bases in between. Per the germline V gene, CDR1 is SGDLS and CDR2 is YYNGEE. The CDR3 spans 14 residues. DNA of the CDR3: TGTGCCAGCAGCGTCTCAGGGACCAAAAACATTCAGTACTTC. Its protein is CASSVSGTKNIQYF.

This clonotype turned up a few times. The genes are TRBV27 and TRBJ2-2; TRBD1 aligns across 8 bases. This CDR3 region has 15 residues. Germline V lookup: CDR1 MNHEY, CDR2 SMNVEV (reference sequence). Trimming at V came to 5 bases and at J to 0 bases, leaving 2 bases not matched to a gene. This CDR3 is CASSQDRANTGELFF. CDR3 sequence (DNA): TGTGCCAGCAGTCAGGACAGGGCGAACACCGGGGAGCTGTTTTTT.

In this sample, this clonotype turned up a few times. This sequence joins TRBV4-2 and TRBJ2-6; TRBD1 matches 7 bases. V lost 1 base, J lost 2 bases, and 5 bases stayed unmatched. CDR1 and CDR2 (germline): LGHNA, YNFKEQ. The CDR3 is 17 amino acids. The CDR3 nucleotides read TGTGCCAGCAGCCAAGGTCCTCAGGGGGCTGGGGCCAACGTCCTGACTTTC. This gives the protein CASSQGPQGAGANVLTF.

The sample holds many counts of this clonotype. The chain recombines TRBV5-1 with TRBJ2-2; 12 nucleotides match TRBD1. The CDR3 length is 14 residues. V lost 5 bases to trimming and J lost 6 bases; unmatched junction nucleotides: 2. The V gene's germline CDR1 is SGHRS and CDR2 YFSETQ. CDR3: CASRRDRGPGELFF. In nucleotides, the CDR3 is TGCGCCAGCAGACGGGACAGGGGGCCCGGGGAGCTGTTTTTT.

The genes are TRBV12-3 or TRBV12-4 and TRBJ2-3; the match to TRBD2 covers 7 bases. With 6 bases clipped from V and 3 bases from J, the junction kept 6 bases outside the gene matches. The length of the CDR3 is 14 residues. For the CDR3, the DNA is TGTGCCAGCAGCGCATGGGGGGGAACAGATACGCAGTATTTT. Protein product: CASSAWGGTDTQYF.

The sample holds many counts of this clonotype. V usage is TRBV24-1 and J usage is TRBJ2-7; 8 bases map to TRBD2. This CDR3 is built from 14 residues. Germline trimming cut 3 bases from V and 5 bases from J; bases unmatched to any gene: 5. CDR1 and CDR2 (germline): KGHDR, SFDVKD. CDR3 residues: CATSDPGLADEQYF. The CDR3 DNA follows: TGTGCCACCAGTGATCCCGGACTAGCCGACGAGCAGTACTTC.

This clonotype was observed at least ten times. CDR3 sequence (DNA): TGTGCCATCAGTGATAGACGGTCAAACCAAGAGACCCAGTACTTC. It specifies CAISDRRSNQETQYF. The J gene is TRBJ2-5, the V gene TRBV10-3; D is undetermined. Trimming took 3 bases from V and 0 from J, leaving 11 bases between them. CDR1 is ENHRY and CDR2 is SYGVKD in the germline V gene. The CDR3 runs 15 residues.

The V call is TRBV4-3, the J call TRBJ1-1, with 9 positions matching TRBD1. Trimming took 4 bases from V and 4 from J; bases not matched to a gene: 10. Germline V CDR1 and CDR2: LGHNA, YSLEER. CDR3 length: 16 amino acids. The CDR3 loop reads CASSPTQDRGFTEAFF. The CDR3 coding sequence is TGCGCCAGCAGCCCCACCCAAGACAGGGGGTTCACTGAAGCTTTCTTT.

There are many counts of this clonotype. The chain has TRBV7-2 and TRBJ2-1; D perhaps matches TRBD1 (6 bases). Germline-derived CDR1 and CDR2 are SGHTA and FQGNSA. The V end was cut by 5 bases, the J end by 3 bases, with 8 bases between. The CDR3 runs to 13 residues. The CDR3 DNA is TGTGCCAGCAGCGTCAGGGGCTACAATGAGCAGTTCTTC. Translated, it gives CASSVRGYNEQFF.

A word on this clonotype: A single base separates this from a much larger clone, so it may be a read error. The genes are TRBV20-1 and TRBJ1-6; TRBD1 might be the D (5 bases). Between the trimmed V and J ends, which lost 6 bases and 7 bases, there was a span of 13 bases. This CDR3 has 13 residues. Germline V gene lookup returns CDR1 DFQATT and CDR2 SNEGSKA (reference sequence). This chain's CDR3 is CSAYVEGNSPLHF. CDR3 coding DNA: TGCAGTGCCTATGTAGAGGGGAATTCACCCCTCCACTTT.

This clonotype was found a few times. This sequence joins TRBV7-2 and TRBJ1-6; 10 bases map to TRBD1. The CDR3 loop spans 14 amino acids. CDR1 and CDR2 (germline): SGHTA, FQGNSA. V dropped 0 bases and J dropped 15; count of bases not matched to a gene: 5. The CDR3 nucleotides read TGTGCCAGCAGCTTAGCGGGACAGGGGAAAAACCTCCACTTT. Translation: CASSLAGQGKNLHF.

This clonotype came up a few times. The chain joins TRBV6-2 or TRBV6-3 to TRBJ2-1, with 9 positions matching TRBD2. J gave up 4 bases and V 7 bases, and 14 bases lay outside the gene matches. The germline CDR1 and CDR2 sequences are MNHEY and SVGEGT. The CDR3 has 17 residues. The CDR3 nucleotides read TGTGCCAGCACCACTCGGCGCTTAGCGGGGGTGTACAATGAGCAGTTCTTC. Amino acid sequence: CASTTRRLAGVYNEQFF.

V is TRBV7-2 and J is TRBJ2-3, with D perhaps matching TRBD2 (6 bases). The length of the CDR3 is 15 residues. V was shortened by 8 bases and J by 2 bases, with 17 bases between the two germline ends. Germline CDR1 reads SGHTA; CDR2 reads FQGNSA. CDR3 nucleotides: TGTGCCAGCGGACTGGGACTCCGCACCACAGATACGCAGTATTTT. This translates into CASGLGLRTTDTQYF.

J is TRBJ2-7 and V is TRBV7-9; 10 positions agree with TRBD2. The CDR3 has 15 residues. CDR1 is SEHNR, CDR2 FQNEAQ, per germline (reference sequence). V gave up 0 bases and J gave up 3 bases; unmatched junction bases: 2. In nucleotides, the CDR3 is TGTGCCAGCAGCTTAGCGCTAGCGGGAGACTACGAGCAGTACTTC. It is translated as CASSLALAGDYEQYF.

The rearrangement joins TRBV4-1 to TRBJ2-7; perhaps TRBD1 as D (6 bases). The CDR3 spans 14 residues. Germline CDR1 and CDR2: MGHRA and YSYEKL. Trimming took off 1 base at V and 5 bases at J, with 12 bases between the two ends. CDR3 protein: CASSQGAGDHEQYF. The DNA of the CDR3 is TGCGCCAGCAGCCAAGGGGCAGGGGACCACGAGCAGTACTTC.

With respect to this clonotype: One junction end does not reproduce the germline sequence, and a read error may be involved. This chain joins TRBV7-2 and TRBJ2-7; D might be TRBD1 or TRBD2, each matching 5 bases. Germline V gene data show CDR1 as SGHTA and CDR2 as FQGNSA. CDR3 length: 14 residues. The CDR3 spells CASSSAQGWDEHYF. CDR3 coding DNA: TGTGCCAGCAGCTCCGCCCAGGGATGGGACGAGCACTACTTC. Variable domain in full (rest from reference TRBV7-2 and TRBJ2-7): GAGVSQSPSNKVTEKGKDVELRCDPISGHTALYWYRQSLGQGLEFLIYFQGNSAPDKSGLPSDRFSAERTGGSVSTLTIQRTQQEDSAVYLCASSSAQGWDEHYFGPGTRLTVT.

This clonotype came up a few times. This chain joins TRBV2 and TRBJ2-5; 15 bases match TRBD2. The germline V gene has CDR1 SNHLY and CDR2 FYNNEI. Trimming cost V 3 bases and J 5 bases; bases outside gene matches: 4. The CDR3 extends over 16 amino acids. CDR3 sequence (DNA): TGTGCCAGCAGTGACGGGACTAGCGGGGGGAGGGAGACCCAGTACTTC. Its protein is CASSDGTSGGRETQYF.

This clonotype was seen a few times. The V gene is TRBV20-1, the J gene TRBJ1-5; no reliable D call. The CDR3 totals 16 residues. Trimming took 3 bases from V and 5 from J, leaving 20 bases between them. CDR1 and CDR2 (germline): DFQATT, SNEGSKA (reference sequence). CDR3 sequence reads: CSARQTQGYRDQPQHF. In DNA form, the CDR3 reads TGCAGTGCTAGGCAAACCCAAGGCTATAGGGATCAGCCCCAGCATTTT.

This chain uses TRBV11-2 with TRBJ2-5, with a tentative D call TRBD1 (5 bases). V was trimmed by 5 bases and J by 5 bases, leaving 12 bases between them. This CDR3 contains 13 residues. Per germline, CDR1 SGHAT and CDR2 FQNNGV. CDR3: CASSRDSSETQYF. As DNA, the CDR3 is TGTGCCAGCAGCAGAGACAGTTCCGAGACCCAGTACTTC.

This clonotype was counted only a few times. The chain couples TRBV20-1 to TRBJ2-1; no clear D. This CDR3 is built from 12 residues. Trimming took 2 bases from V and 8 from J, leaving 10 bases between them. Germline CDR1 reads DFQATT; CDR2 reads SNEGSKA (reference sequence). The CDR3: CSARRPLDEQFF. The CDR3 DNA reads as TGCAGTGCTAGAAGGCCGCTGGATGAGCAGTTCTTC.

This clonotype was detected many times. The genes are TRBV7-2 and TRBJ2-7; D may be TRBD2 (5 bases). Germline assignment: CDR1 SGHTA and CDR2 FQGNSA. The CDR3 contains 14 residues. Trimming took off 0 bases at V and 2 bases at J, with 8 bases between the two ends. The CDR3 loop is CASSLARGPYEQYF. The CDR3 region has the DNA TGTGCCAGCAGCTTAGCGAGAGGGCCCTACGAGCAGTACTTC.

There are a few counts of this clonotype. This chain connects TRBV5-1 to TRBJ1-6; no definite D call. Deletions cut 4 bases from V and 13 bases from J, with 18 bases between. The CDR3 runs 14 residues. Germline V gene lookup returns CDR1 SGHRS and CDR2 YFSETQ. The CDR3 here is CASSPEPGSWPLHF. For the CDR3, the DNA is TGCGCCAGCAGCCCCGAGCCCGGTTCGTGGCCCCTCCACTTT. Using reference TRBV5-1 and TRBJ1-6 for the parts outside the CDR3, the full variable domain is KAGVTQTPRYLIKTRGQQVTLSCSPISGHRSVSWYQQTPGQGLQFLFEYFSETQRNKGNFPGRFSGRQFSNSRSEMNVSTLELGDSALYLCASSPEPGSWPLHFGNGTRLTVT.

The CDR3 DNA sequence: TGCGCCAGCAGCTTGGGGGTTCGAGGGTTTGAGGATACGCAGTATTTT. Its protein product is CASSLGVRGFEDTQYF. The V and J genes are TRBV5-1 and TRBJ2-3; a weak D match, TRBD2 (5 bases). V lost 0 bases and J 6 bases, leaving 17 bases between the germline ends. The germline CDR1 and CDR2 sequences are SGHRS and YFSETQ. The CDR3 runs 16 residues. Using reference TRBV5-1 and TRBJ2-3 for the parts outside the CDR3, the full variable domain is KAGVTQTPRYLIKTRGQQVTLSCSPISGHRSVSWYQQTPGQGLQFLFEYFSETQRNKGNFPGRFSGRQFSNSRSEMNVSTLELGDSALYLCASSLGVRGFEDTQYFGPGTRLTVL.

The rearrangement joins TRBV24-1 to TRBJ2-1, with TRBD2 matching 13 bases. Losses at the gene ends were 3 bases for V and 8 bases for J; bases not matched to a gene: 6. Germline V gene sequence: CDR1 KGHDR, CDR2 SFDVKD. CDR3 size: 16 residues. The CDR3 DNA reads as TGTGCCACCAGTGATGTGACTAGCGGGGGGTCGCATGAGCAGTTCTTC. Its translation: CATSDVTSGGSHEQFF.

This clonotype has a handful of counts. The gene calls are TRBV25-1 and TRBJ2-7; D may match TRBD1 or TRBD2 (5 bases each). The CDR3 length is 14 residues. V lost 3 bases, J lost 3 bases, and 12 bases lay in between. The germline gives CDR1 MGHDK, CDR2 SYGVNS. The CDR3 DNA follows: TGTGCCAGCAGTGATGGGGGAAGTTTCTACGAGCAGTACTTC. Translating it yields CASSDGGSFYEQYF.

The chain is built from TRBV4-3 and TRBJ2-5, with unresolved D. The length of the CDR3 is 14 residues. V lost 5 bases and J 5 bases, leaving 15 bases between the germline ends. Per the germline V gene, CDR1 is LGHNA and CDR2 is YSLEER. The CDR3 DNA reads as TGCGCCAGCAGCGAGGCGTACGGCCCGGAGACCCAGTACTTC. It is translated as CASSEAYGPETQYF.

V and J are TRBV20-1 and TRBJ1-3; D is perhaps TRBD1 (6 bases). Deletions cut 0 bases from V and 8 bases from J, with 20 bases between. Per the germline V gene, CDR1 is DFQATT and CDR2 is SNEGSKA (reference sequence). The CDR3 is 16 residues long. This chain's CDR3 is CSARDLGGQSLHTIYF. CDR3 nucleotide sequence: TGCAGTGCTAGAGATCTTGGGGGACAAAGTTTGCACACCATATATTTT.

The V call is TRBV11-2, the J call TRBJ2-7, with a tentative D call TRBD2 (5 bases). Looked up from germline, CDR1 is SGHAT and CDR2 is FQNNGV. With 5 bases removed from V and 4 bases from J, the gap between germline ends came to 18 bases. The CDR3 contains 15 residues. The CDR3 DNA reads as TGTGCCAGCAGCCCGACGGTTGGGAGTTCGTACGAGCAGTACTTC. Encoded protein: CASSPTVGSSYEQYF.

This clonotype was counted between two and nine times. The J gene is TRBJ2-1, the V gene TRBV3-1, with 7 bases aligning to TRBD1. The CDR3 runs to 16 residues. Unmatched junction bases numbered 9, after V lost 1 base and J lost 6 bases. Germline CDR1 and CDR2: LGHDT and YNNKEL (reference sequence). The CDR3 nucleotides are TGTGCCAGCAGCCAAGTATATAGGACAGGTGTCAATGAGCAGTTCTTC. Amino acids: CASSQVYRTGVNEQFF.